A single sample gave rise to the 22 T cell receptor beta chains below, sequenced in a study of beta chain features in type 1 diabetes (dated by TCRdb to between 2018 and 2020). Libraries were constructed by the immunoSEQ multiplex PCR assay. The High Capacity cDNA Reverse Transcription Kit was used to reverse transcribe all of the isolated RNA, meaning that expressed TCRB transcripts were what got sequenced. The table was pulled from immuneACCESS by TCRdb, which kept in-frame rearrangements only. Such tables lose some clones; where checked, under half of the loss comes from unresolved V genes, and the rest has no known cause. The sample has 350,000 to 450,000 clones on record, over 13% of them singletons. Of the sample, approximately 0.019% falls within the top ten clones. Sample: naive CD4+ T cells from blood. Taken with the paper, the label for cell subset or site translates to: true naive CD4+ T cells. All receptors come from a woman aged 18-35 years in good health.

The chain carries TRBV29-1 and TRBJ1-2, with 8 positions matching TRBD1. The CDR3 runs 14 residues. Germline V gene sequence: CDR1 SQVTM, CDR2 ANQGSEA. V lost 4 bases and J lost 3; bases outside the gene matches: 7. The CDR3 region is CSVARQGRDYGYTF. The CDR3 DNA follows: TGCAGCGTTGCGAGACAGGGGAGGGACTATGGCTACACCTTC.

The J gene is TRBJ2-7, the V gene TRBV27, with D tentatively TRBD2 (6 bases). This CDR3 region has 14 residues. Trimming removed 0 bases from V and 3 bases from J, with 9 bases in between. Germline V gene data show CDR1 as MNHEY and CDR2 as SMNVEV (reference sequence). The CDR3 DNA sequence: TGTGCCAGCAGTTTATCCCGGCGGGGCTACGAGCAGTACTTC. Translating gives CASSLSRRGYEQYF.

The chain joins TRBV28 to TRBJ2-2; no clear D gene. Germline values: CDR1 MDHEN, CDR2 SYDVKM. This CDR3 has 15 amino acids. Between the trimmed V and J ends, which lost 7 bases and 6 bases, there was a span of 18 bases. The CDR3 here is CASKTGGRWAGELFF. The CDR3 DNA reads TGTGCCAGCAAGACGGGTGGCAGATGGGCCGGGGAGCTGTTTTTT.

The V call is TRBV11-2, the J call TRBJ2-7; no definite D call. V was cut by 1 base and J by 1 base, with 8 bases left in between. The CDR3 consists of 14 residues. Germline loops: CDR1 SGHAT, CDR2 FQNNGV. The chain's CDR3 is CASSLVTSSYEQYF. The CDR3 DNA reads TGTGCCAGCAGCTTAGTAACCAGTTCCTACGAGCAGTACTTC.

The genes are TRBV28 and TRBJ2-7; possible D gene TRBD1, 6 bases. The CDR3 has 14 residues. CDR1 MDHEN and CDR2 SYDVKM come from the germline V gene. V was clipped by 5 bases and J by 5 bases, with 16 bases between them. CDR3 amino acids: CASSPETGYNEQYF. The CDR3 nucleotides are TGTGCCAGCAGTCCCGAGACAGGTTATAACGAGCAGTACTTC.

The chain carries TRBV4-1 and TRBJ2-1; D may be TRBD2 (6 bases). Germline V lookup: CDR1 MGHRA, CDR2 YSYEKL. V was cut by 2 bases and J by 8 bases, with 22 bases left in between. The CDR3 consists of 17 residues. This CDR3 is CASSQKLPGLAYDEQFF. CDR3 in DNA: TGCGCCAGCAGCCAAAAACTACCGGGACTGGCGTACGATGAGCAGTTCTTC.

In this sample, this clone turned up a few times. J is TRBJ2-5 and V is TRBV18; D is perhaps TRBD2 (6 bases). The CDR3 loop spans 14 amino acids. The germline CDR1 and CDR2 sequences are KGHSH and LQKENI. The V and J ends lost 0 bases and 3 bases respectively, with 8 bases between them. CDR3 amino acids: CASSPPGGEETQYF. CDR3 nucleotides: TGTGCCAGCTCACCACCAGGAGGGGAAGAGACCCAGTACTTC.

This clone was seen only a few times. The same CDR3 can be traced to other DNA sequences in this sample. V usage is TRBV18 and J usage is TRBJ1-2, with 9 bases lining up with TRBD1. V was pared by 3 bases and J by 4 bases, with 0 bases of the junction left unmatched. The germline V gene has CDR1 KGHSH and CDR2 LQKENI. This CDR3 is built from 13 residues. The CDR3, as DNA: TGTGCCAGCTCACCGGGACAGGGCTATGGCTACACCTTC. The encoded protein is CASSPGQGYGYTF.

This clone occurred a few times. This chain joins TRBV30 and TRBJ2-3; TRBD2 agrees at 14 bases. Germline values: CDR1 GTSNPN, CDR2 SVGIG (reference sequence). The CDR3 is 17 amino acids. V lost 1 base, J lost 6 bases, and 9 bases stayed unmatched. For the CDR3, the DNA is TGTGCCTGGAGTGCCCTAGGGACTAGCGGGGGAAAGGATACGCAGTATTTT. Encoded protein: CAWSALGTSGGKDTQYF.

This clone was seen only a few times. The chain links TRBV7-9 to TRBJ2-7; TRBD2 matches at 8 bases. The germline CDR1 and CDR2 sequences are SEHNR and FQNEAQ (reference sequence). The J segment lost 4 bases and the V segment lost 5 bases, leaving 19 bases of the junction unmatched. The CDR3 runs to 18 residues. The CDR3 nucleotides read TGTGCCAGCAGCCTAGATAGGGATAGCGGGAAGCTGAGGTACGAGCAGTACTTC. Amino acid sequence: CASSLDRDSGKLRYEQYF.

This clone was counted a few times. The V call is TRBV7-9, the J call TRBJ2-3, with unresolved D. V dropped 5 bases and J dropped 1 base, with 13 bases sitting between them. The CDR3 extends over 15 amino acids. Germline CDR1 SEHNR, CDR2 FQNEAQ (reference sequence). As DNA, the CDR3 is TGTGCCAGCAGCCCCCTTGGGCCACGCACAGATACGCAGTATTTT. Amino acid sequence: CASSPLGPRTDTQYF.

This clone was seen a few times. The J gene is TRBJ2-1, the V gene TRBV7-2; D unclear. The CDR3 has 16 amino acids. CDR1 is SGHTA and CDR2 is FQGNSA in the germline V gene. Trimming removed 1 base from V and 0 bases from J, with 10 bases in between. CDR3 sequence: CASSLGADRSYNEQFF. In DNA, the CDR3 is TGTGCCAGCAGCTTAGGAGCTGATCGCTCCTACAATGAGCAGTTCTTC.

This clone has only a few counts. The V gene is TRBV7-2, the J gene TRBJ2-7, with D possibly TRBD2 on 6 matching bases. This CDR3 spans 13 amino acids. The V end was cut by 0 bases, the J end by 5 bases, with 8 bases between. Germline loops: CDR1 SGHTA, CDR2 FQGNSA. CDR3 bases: TGTGCCAGCAGCTTAGCGGGAGGTCACGAGCAGTACTTC. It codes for CASSLAGGHEQYF.

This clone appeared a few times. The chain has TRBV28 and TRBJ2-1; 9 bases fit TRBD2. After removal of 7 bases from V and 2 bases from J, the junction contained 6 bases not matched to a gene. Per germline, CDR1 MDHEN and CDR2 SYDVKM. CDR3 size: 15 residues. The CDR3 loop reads CASISRGRAYNEQFF. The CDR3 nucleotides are TGTGCCAGCATATCGCGCGGGAGGGCCTACAATGAGCAGTTCTTC.

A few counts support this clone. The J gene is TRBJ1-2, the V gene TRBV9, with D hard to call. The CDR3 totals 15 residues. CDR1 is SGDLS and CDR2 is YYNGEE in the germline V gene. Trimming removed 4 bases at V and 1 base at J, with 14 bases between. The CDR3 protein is CASSRLGQNNYGYTF. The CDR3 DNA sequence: TGTGCCAGCAGCCGCCTAGGCCAGAATAACTATGGCTACACCTTC.

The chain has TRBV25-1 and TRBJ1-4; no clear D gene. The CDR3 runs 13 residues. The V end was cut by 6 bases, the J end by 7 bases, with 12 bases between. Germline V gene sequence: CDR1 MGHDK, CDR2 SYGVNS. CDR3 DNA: TGTGCCAGCAGAGAGTCAGGTCGTGAAAAACTGTTTTTT. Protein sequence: CASRESGREKLFF.

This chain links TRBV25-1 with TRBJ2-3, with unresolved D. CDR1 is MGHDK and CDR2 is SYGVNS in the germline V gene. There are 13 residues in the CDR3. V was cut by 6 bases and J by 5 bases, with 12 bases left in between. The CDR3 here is CASRNAPRDTQYF. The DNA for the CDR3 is TGTGCCAGCAGAAATGCCCCGAGAGATACGCAGTATTTT.

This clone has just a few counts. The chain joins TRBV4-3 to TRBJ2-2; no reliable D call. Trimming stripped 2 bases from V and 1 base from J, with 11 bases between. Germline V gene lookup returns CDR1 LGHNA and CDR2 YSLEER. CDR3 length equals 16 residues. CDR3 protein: CASSQHGPRNTGELFF. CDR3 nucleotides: TGCGCCAGCAGCCAACACGGTCCAAGGAACACCGGGGAGCTGTTTTTT.

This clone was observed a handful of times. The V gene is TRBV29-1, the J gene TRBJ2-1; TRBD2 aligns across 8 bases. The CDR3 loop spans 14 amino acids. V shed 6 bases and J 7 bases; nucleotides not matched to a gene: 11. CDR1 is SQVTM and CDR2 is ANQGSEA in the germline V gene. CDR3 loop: CSVLKTSGGNEQFF. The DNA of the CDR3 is TGCAGCGTCCTAAAAACATCGGGAGGGAATGAGCAGTTCTTC.

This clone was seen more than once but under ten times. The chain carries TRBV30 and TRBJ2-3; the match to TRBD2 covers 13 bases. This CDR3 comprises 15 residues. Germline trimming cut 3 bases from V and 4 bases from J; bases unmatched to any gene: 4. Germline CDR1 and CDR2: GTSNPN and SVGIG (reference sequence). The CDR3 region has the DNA TGTGCCTGGAGCCCACTAGCGGGAGGGCCAGATACGCAGTATTTT. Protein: CAWSPLAGGPDTQYF.

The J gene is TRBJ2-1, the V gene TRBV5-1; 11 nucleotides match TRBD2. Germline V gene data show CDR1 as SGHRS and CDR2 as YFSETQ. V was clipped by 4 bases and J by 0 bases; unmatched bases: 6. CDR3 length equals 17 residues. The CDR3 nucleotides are TGCGCCAGCAGCGGCGGGACTAGCGGTAACTCCTACAATGAGCAGTTCTTC. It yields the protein CASSGGTSGNSYNEQFF.

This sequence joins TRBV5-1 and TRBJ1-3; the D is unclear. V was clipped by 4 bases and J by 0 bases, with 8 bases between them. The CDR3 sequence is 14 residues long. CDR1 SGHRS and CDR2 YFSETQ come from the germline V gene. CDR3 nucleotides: TGCGCCAGCAGCGCCGGTGACTCTGGAAACACCATATATTTT. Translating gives CASSAGDSGNTIYF.